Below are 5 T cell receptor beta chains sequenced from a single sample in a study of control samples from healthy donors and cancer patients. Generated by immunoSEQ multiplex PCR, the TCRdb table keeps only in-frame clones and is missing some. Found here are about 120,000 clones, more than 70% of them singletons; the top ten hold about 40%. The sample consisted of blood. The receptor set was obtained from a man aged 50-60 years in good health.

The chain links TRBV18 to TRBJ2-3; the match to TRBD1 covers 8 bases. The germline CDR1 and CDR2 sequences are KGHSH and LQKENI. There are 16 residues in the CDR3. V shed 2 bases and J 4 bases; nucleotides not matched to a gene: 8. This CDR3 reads CASSPGAGGGSDTQYF. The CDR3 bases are TGTGCCAGCTCACCAGGGGCAGGGGGCGGATCAGATACGCAGTATTTT.

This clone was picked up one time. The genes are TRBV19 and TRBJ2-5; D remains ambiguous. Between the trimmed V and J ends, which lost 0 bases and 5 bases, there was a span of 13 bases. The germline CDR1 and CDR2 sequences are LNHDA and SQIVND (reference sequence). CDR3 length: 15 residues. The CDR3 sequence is CASSIDPEVWETQYF. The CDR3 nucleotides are TGTGCCAGTAGTATAGATCCTGAGGTTTGGGAGACCCAGTACTTC. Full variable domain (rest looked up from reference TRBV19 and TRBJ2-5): DGGITQSPKYLFRKEGQNVTLSCEQNLNHDAMYWYRQDPGQGLRLIYYSQIVNDFQKGDIAEGYSVSREKKESFPLTVTSAQKNPTAFYLCASSIDPEVWETQYFGPGTRLLVL.

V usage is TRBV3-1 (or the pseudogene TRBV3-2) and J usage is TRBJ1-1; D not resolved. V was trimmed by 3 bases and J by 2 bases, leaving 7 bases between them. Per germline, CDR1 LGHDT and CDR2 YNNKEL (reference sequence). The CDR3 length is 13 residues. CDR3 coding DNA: TGTGCCAGCAGCCACACAGAAAACACTGAAGCTTTCTTT. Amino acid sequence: CASSHTENTEAFF.

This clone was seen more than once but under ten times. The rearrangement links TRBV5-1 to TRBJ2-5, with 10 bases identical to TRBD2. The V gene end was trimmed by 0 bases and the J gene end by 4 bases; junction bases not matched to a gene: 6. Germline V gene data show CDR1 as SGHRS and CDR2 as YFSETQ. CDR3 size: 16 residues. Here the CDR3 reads CASSLEGRTSGETQYF. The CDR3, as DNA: TGCGCCAGCAGCTTGGAGGGACGGACTAGCGGAGAGACCCAGTACTTC.

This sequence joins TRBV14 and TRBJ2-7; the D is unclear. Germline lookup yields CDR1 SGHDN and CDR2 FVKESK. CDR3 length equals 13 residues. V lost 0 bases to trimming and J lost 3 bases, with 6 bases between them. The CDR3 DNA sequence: TGTGCCAGCAGCCAAGAGGTGGTCTACGAGCAGTACTTC. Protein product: CASSQEVVYEQYF. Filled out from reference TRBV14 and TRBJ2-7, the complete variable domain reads EAGVTQFPSHSVIEKGQTVTLRCDPISGHDNLYWYRRVMGKEIKFLLHFVKESKQDESGMPNNRFLAERTGGTYSTLKVQPAELEDSGVYFCASSQEVVYEQYFGPGTRLTVT.